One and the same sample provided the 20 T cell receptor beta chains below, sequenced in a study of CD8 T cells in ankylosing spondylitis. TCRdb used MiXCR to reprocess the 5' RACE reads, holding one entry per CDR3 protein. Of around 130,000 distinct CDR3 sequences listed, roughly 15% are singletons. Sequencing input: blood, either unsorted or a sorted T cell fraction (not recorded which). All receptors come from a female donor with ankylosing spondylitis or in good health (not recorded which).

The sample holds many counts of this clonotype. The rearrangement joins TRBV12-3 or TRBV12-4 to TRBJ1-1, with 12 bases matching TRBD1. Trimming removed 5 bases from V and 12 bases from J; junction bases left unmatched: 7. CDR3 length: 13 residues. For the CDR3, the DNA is TGTGCCAGCAGTCCCCCGGGACAGGGGGCAACTTTCTTT. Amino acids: CASSPPGQGATFF.

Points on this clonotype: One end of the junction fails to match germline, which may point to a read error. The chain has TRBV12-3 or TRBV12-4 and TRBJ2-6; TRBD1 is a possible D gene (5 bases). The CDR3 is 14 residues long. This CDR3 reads CASSPRAGANGLTF. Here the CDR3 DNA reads TGTGCCAGCAGTCCTCGAGCTGGGGCCAACGGCCTGACTTTC.

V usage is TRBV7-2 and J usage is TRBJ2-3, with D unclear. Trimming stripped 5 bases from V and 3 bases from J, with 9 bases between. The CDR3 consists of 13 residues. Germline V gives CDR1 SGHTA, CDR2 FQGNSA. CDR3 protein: CASSSRRTDTQYF. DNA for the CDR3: TGTGCCAGCAGCAGTCGCAGGACAGATACGCAGTATTTT.

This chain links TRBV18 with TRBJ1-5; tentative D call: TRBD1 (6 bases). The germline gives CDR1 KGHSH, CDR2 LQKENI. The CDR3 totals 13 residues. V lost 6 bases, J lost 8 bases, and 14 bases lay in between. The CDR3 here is CASSQGGLEPQHF. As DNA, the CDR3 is TGTGCCAGCTCTCAAGGGGGGTTGGAGCCCCAGCATTTT.

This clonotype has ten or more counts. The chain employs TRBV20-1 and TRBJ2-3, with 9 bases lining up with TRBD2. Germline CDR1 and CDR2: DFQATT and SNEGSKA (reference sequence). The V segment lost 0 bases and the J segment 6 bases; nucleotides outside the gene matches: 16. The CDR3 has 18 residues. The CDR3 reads CSARDSLAGLHSRDTQYF. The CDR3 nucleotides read TGCAGTGCTAGAGATAGCCTAGCGGGACTACATTCCCGGGATACGCAGTATTTT.

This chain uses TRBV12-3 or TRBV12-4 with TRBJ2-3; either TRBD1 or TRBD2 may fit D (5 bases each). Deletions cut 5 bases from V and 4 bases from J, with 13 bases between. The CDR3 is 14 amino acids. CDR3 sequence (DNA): TGTGCCAGCAGTCCTGGGGGTATTTCAGATACGCAGTATTTT. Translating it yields CASSPGGISDTQYF.

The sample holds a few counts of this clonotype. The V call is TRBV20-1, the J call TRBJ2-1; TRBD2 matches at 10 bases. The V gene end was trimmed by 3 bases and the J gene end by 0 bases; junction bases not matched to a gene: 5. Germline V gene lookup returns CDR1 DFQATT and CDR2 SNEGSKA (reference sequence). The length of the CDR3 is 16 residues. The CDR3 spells CSARGSSGGSYNEQFF. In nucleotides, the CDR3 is TGCAGTGCTAGGGGATCTAGCGGGGGCTCCTACAATGAGCAGTTCTTC.

The CDR3 loop is CASSWAGLGQPQHF. CDR3 nucleotide sequence: TGTGCCAGCAGTTGGGCAGGGTTAGGGCAGCCCCAGCATTTT. The chain carries TRBV6-5 and TRBJ1-5; perhaps TRBD1 as D (5 bases). Germline CDR1 MNHEY, CDR2 SVGAGI. The V and J ends lost 4 bases and 7 bases respectively, with 14 bases between them. The CDR3 covers 14 residues.

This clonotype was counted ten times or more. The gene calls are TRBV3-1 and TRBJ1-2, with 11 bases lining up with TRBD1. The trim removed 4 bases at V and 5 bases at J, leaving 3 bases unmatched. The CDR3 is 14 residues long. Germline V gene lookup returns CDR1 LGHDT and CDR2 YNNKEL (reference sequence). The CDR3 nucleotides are TGTGCCAGCAGCCGCCGGGACAGGGGGTATGGCTACACCTTC. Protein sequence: CASSRRDRGYGYTF.

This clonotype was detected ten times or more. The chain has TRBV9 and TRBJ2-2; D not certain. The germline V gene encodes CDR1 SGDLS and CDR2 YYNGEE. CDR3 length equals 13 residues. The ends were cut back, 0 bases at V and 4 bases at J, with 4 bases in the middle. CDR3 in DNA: TGTGCCAGCAGCGTAGAGGTCACCGGGGAGCTGTTTTTT. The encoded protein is CASSVEVTGELFF.

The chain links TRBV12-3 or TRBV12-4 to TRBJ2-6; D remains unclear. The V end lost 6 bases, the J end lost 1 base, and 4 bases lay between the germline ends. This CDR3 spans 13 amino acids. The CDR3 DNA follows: TGTGCCAGCAGAGGGTCTGGGGCCAACGTCCTGACTTTC. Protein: CASRGSGANVLTF.

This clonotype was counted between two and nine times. Here the CDR3 DNA reads TGTGCCAGCAGCCAAGACCCCCCTGCCTATAATTCACCCCTCCACTTT. This translates into CASSQDPPAYNSPLHF. The genes are TRBV3-1 and TRBJ1-6; D is unresolved. Germline V gives CDR1 LGHDT, CDR2 YNNKEL (reference sequence). CDR3 length equals 16 residues. V gave up 0 bases and J gave up 2 bases, with 8 bases separating them.

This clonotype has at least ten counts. For the CDR3, the DNA is TGTGCCAGCAGCCTAGGGCAACAAACCGGGGAGCTGTTTTTT. Its translation: CASSLGQQTGELFF. V is TRBV3-1 and J is TRBJ2-2; D remains ambiguous. Trimming shortened V by 4 bases and J by 5 bases, and 11 bases separated the two germline ends. The CDR3 is 14 amino acids. Germline assignment: CDR1 LGHDT and CDR2 YNNKEL (reference sequence).

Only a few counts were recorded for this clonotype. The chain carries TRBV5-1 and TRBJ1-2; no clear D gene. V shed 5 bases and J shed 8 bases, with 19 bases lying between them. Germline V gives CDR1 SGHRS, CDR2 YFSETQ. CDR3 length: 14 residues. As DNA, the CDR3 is TGCGCCAGCAGTACAAGGACCGGGGATCGGGGCTACACCTTC. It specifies CASSTRTGDRGYTF.

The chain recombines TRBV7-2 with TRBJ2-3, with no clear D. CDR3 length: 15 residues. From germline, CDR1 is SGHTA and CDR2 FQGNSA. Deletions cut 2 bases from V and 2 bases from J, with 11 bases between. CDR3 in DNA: TGTGCCAGCAGCTTACCCGCGGCAGACACAGATACGCAGTATTTT. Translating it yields CASSLPAADTDTQYF.

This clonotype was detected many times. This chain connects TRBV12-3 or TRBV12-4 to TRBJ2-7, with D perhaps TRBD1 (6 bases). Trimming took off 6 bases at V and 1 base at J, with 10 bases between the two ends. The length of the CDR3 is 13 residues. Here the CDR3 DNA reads TGTGCCAGCAGGGGAACAGGGTCCTACGAGCAGTACTTC. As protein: CASRGTGSYEQYF.

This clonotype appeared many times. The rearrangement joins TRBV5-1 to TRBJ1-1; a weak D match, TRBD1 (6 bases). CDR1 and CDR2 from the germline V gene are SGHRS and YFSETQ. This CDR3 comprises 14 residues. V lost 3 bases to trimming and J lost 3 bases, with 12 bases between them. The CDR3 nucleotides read TGCGCCAGCAGCTCACAGGGAAGGGACACTGAAGCTTTCTTT. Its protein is CASSSQGRDTEAFF.

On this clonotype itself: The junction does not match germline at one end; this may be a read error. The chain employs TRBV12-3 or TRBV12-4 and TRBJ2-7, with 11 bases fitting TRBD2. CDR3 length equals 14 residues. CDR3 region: CASTLAGGPGEQYF. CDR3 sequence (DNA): TGTGCCAGCACTTTAGCGGGAGGGCCGGGTGAGCAGTACTTC.

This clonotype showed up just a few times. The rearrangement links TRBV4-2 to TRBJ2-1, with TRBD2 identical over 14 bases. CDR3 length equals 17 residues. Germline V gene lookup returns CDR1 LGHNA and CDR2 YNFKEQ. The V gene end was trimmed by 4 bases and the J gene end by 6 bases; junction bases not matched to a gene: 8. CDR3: CASSLNGLAGGPNEQFF. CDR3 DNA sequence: TGTGCCAGCAGCCTTAACGGACTAGCGGGAGGTCCCAATGAGCAGTTCTTC.

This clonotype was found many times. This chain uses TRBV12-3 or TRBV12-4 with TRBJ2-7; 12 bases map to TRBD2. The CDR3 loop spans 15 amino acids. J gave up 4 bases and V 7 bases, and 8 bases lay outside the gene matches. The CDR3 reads CASNLGLAGEYEQYF. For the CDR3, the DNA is TGTGCCAGCAACTTGGGACTAGCGGGCGAGTACGAGCAGTACTTC.